This T cell receptor (beta chain) emerged from a study of T cell responses to AZD1222 COVID-19 vaccine. Regarding the study as a whole: Among the donors, most were white British and more were female, and clonal diversity was possibly underestimated. Baseline serostatus was positive in only six AZD1222 recipients.

TCRdb's table, derived via immunoSEQ multiplex PCR, lists solely in-frame clones and lacks some. The sample has about 170,000 clones; around 90% are singletons. Details on this clone: No antigen is known for it.

Germline CDR1 reads SGHTA; CDR2 reads FQGNSA. V was shortened by 0 bases and J by 0 bases, with 3 bases between the two germline ends. The CDR3 has 14 residues. The receptor was isolated from an adult in good health. V usage is TRBV7-2 and J usage is TRBJ1-3, with D uncertain. This specimen consisted of peripheral blood, obtained on day 0 of AZD1222 vaccination. The CDR3 loop reads CASSLAISGNTIYF. For the CDR3, the DNA is TGTGCCAGCAGCTTAGCTATCTCTGGAAACACCATATATTTT.